The source of this T cell receptor (beta chain) is a study of blood T cell repertoires in COVID-19 (dated by TCRdb to 2020 to 2022). At the level of the whole study: Samples covering the acute and convalescent phases of COVID-19 were provided by collaborators in the United States, Italy and Spain. The material from the prospective study consisted of cDNA or gDNA derived from T cells, B-cell-depleted T cells, or PBMCs. The dataset comprised deeply sampled blood TCRbeta repertoires from subjects exposed to, actively infected with, or recovered from COVID-19. A freely available public database, intended as a resource for researchers studying the immune response to SARS-CoV-2, is where the repertoires were released. The samples were drawn from two sources: the first 160 participants of the ongoing ImmuneRACE study, and 1,000 to 1,500 subjects contributed by 6 global collaborators. Sample metadata almost always included a de-identified subject ID, COVID-19 status, age in years and sex. Where available, HLA class I and class II types were obtained from metadata supplied by the sample provider rather than from assay-based typing. Overall study outcomes, separate from this receptor: Clinical and demographic metadata were provided uncurated, with the amount varying by source and participant.

In Seattle, one collaborating source enrolled patients while the infection was active and tracked those patients longitudinally over the course of disease. Each collaborating institution followed its own protocols to collect whole blood in K2EDTA tubes. For TCRbeta analysis, collaborators shipped samples as frozen whole blood, isolated PBMCs, or DNA extracted from either of those sample types. Of note for this clone: Its antigen is not yet known. No base quality values were provided; no much bigger clone lies one nucleotide off.

TCRbeta CDR3 regions were amplified from genomic DNA using the immunoSEQ Assay, a bias-controlled multiplex PCR. In the source study's methods: Nucleated cell counts per sample were estimated from amplification of reference gene primers within the assay. Sequence reads were collapsed and filtered to measure the absolute abundance of every unique TCRbeta CDR3 rearrangement. For each sample, productive Simpson clonality was calculated as the square root of Simpson's diversity index across productive rearrangements. TCRdb limited this immuneACCESS table to in-frame rearrangements with V and J called. A share of clones is missing; checked studies link under half to unresolved V genes, and the rest is unexplained. V, J and clone size are those of that table, while D and trimming were read from the DNA. In all, the sample holds approximately 200,000 clones, and 94% of those were seen once. The top ten clonotypes cover roughly 0.76% of the sample.

Deletion took 1 base off V and 3 bases off J, with a span of 21 bases between the germline ends. Reading the germline V gene gives CDR1 LGHNA and CDR2 YNFKEQ. The CDR3 covers 18 residues, taking in both the cysteine and the phenylalanine. Only CDR3 DNA remains: 54 bases, in frame from the first base. The sequenced sample was peripheral blood. This sequence was found in a man aged 25 to 40 with COVID-19, enrolled during active disease. Recombination joined TRBV4-2 with TRBJ1-1; no D gene is confidently identified. The nucleotide sequence reads TGTGCCAGCAGCCAAGCTTTAGTGGGAGTCGTGCAGGACACTGAAGCTTTCTTT. Its protein reads: CASSQALVGVVQDTEAFF.